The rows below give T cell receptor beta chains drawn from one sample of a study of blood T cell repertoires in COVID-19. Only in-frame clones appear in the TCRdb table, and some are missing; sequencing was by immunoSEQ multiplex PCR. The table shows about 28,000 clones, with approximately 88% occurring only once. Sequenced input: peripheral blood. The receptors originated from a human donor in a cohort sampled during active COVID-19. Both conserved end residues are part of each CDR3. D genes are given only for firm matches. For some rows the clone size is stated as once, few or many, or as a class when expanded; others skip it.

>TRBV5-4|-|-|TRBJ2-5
CASSYLPKETQYF
TGTGCCAGCAGCTACCTCCCTAAAGAGACCCAGTACTTC
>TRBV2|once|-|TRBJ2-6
CASSEGQASGANVLTF
TGTGCCAGCAGTGAGGGGCAGGCCTCTGGGGCCAACGTCCTGACTTTC
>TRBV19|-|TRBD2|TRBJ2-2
CASSTRGGFNTGELFF
TGTGCCAGTAGTACGCGGGGGGGATTCAACACCGGGGAGCTGTTTTTT
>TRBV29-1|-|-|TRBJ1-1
CSGNLQGAEAFF
TGCAGCGGGAACTTACAGGGTGCTGAAGCTTTCTTT
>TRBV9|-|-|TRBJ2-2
CASSLFPLLQENTGELFF
TGTGCCAGCAGCTTGTTCCCGCTCCTCCAGGAGAACACCGGGGAGCTGTTTTTT
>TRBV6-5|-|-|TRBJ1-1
CASSLRMGDTEAFF
TGTGCCAGCAGTCTCCGAATGGGCGACACTGAAGCTTTCTTT
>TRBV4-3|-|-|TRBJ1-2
CASSQDPRRANYGYTF
TGCGCCAGCAGCCAAGATCCCAGGCGAGCTAACTATGGCTACACCTTC
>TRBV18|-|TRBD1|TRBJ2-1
CASSPRDRGAYNEQFF
TGTGCCAGCTCACCTCGGGACAGGGGGGCGTACAATGAGCAGTTCTTC
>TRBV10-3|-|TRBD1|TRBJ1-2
CAISTQGDYGYTF
TGTGCCATCAGCACTCAGGGGGACTATGGCTACACCTTC
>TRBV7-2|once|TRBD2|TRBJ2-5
CASSVLAGGIQETQYF
TGTGCCAGCAGCGTTCTAGCGGGGGGAATCCAAGAGACCCAGTACTTC
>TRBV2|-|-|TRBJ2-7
CASSRVAHEQYF
TGTGCCAGCAGTCGCGTCGCCCACGAGCAGTACTTC